This TCR beta chain was sequenced in a study of blood T cell repertoires in COVID-19. Overall study context: Donors in the United States, Italy and Spain gave samples during acute or convalescent COVID-19.

The CDR3 consists of 16 residues. Germline V CDR1 and CDR2: LGHNA, YSLEER. Trimming took off 0 bases at V and 6 bases at J, with 17 bases between the two ends. Produced via immunoSEQ multiplex PCR; TCRdb's table is partial and in-frame only. The data hold about 240,000 clones, with around 90% observed a single time. Participants were aged about 18 to 95 years, lived in over 20 US areas, and enrolled virtually. The receptor comes from a woman in her thirties with acute COVID-19. Input material: PBMCs or T cells enriched from blood (not recorded which). J is TRBJ1-2 and V is TRBV4-3; TRBD1 is a possible D gene (5 bases). For the CDR3, the DNA is TGCGCCAGCAGCCAAGATGTATCGGGGGTCTTGGATGGCTACACCTTC. This sequence encodes CASSQDVSGVLDGYTF.